Shown below are 16 T cell receptor beta chains from a single sample sequenced in a study of follicular helper T cells after annual influenza vaccination. Using immunoSEQ multiplex PCR, the repertoire was profiled, and TCRdb retains in-frame clones only, with some absent. The sample lists roughly 14,000 clones, just under 80% occurring once. Time point described: 2014-2015 season, pre-vaccination. The source was CXCR5- memory CD4+ T cells sorted from blood, collected on the day of influenza vaccination. Receptors originate from an adult who received the influenza vaccine.

This rearrangement joins TRBV6-6 to TRBJ1-2; a weak D match, TRBD1 (6 bases). Per the germline V gene, CDR1 is MNHNY and CDR2 is SVGAGI (reference sequence). The CDR3 is made up of 15 amino acids. V shed 7 bases and J shed 1 base, with 16 bases lying between them. For the CDR3, the DNA is TGTGCCAGCAACCCGACAGGAGACTATAACTATGGCTACACCTTC. It codes for CASNPTGDYNYGYTF.

The CDR3 here is CASSVGTSVSEQFF. Here the CDR3 DNA reads TGTGCCAGCAGTGTCGGGACTAGCGTTAGTGAGCAGTTCTTC. The genes are TRBV25-1 and TRBJ2-1; TRBD2 matches at 10 bases. The CDR3 contains 14 residues. Looked up from germline, CDR1 is MGHDK and CDR2 is SYGVNS. Trimming took 4 bases from V and 9 from J; bases not matched to a gene: 6. Full variable domain (missing parts from reference TRBV25-1 and TRBJ2-1): EADIYQTPRYLVIGTGKKITLECSQTMGHDKMYWYQQDPGMELHLIHYSYGVNSTEKGDLSSESTVSRIRTEHFPLTLESARPSHTSQYLCASSVGTSVSEQFFGPGTRLTVL.

In its sample, this clone was seen a few times. V is TRBV4-1 and J is TRBJ1-2; 11 bases fit TRBD1. Trimming took 3 bases from V and 2 from J; bases not matched to a gene: 11. Germline CDR1 is MGHRA and CDR2 is YSYEKL. The CDR3 runs 18 residues. The CDR3: CASSHVQIGQGANYGYTF. The CDR3 bases are TGCGCCAGCAGCCACGTCCAGATCGGACAGGGGGCGAACTATGGCTACACCTTC.

The chain has TRBV21-1 and TRBJ1-1. TRBV21-1 is a pseudogene segment. There are 16 residues in the CDR3. The CDR3: CASRTGRWLTNTEAFF. The CDR3 bases are TGTGCCAGCAGAACCGGAAGGTGGCTGACGAACACTGAAGCTTTCTTT.

V gene TRBV4-3 combines with J gene TRBJ2-6; 9 nucleotides line up with TRBD1. The CDR3 is 18 residues long. J was trimmed by 0 bases and V by 0 bases; bases with no gene match: 3. Germline V lookup: CDR1 LGHNA, CDR2 YSLEER. CDR3 amino acids: CASSQDRDRVSGANVLTF. In DNA, the CDR3 is TGCGCCAGCAGCCAAGATCGGGACAGGGTCTCTGGGGCCAACGTCCTGACTTTC.

The chain employs TRBV18 and TRBJ1-1; possible D gene TRBD1, 5 bases. Per germline, CDR1 KGHSH and CDR2 LQKENI. The ends were cut back, 3 bases at V and 4 bases at J, with 15 bases in the middle. The CDR3 contains 15 residues. In DNA, the CDR3 is TGTGCCAGCTCACCTTTCGACGGGAGGGGCACTGAAGCTTTCTTT. Protein product: CASSPFDGRGTEAFF.

The sample holds a few counts of this clone. The rearrangement joins TRBV2 to TRBJ1-2, with D perhaps TRBD1 (5 bases). The CDR3 totals 13 residues. The V gene lost 6 bases and the J gene lost 5 bases, with 13 bases spanning the gap. Germline lookup yields CDR1 SNHLY and CDR2 FYNNEI. CDR3 amino acids: CASSRDGVYGYTF. As DNA, the CDR3 is TGTGCCAGCAGCCGGGACGGTGTATATGGCTACACCTTC.

This clone appeared a single time. The gene calls are TRBV7-2 and TRBJ1-2, with D hard to call. V was clipped by 5 bases and J by 7 bases, with 23 bases between them. Germline-derived CDR1 and CDR2 are SGHTA and FQGNSA. The CDR3 totals 16 residues. In DNA form, the CDR3 reads TGTGCCAGCAGCCCTCACGGGCGAGGGCTCGGAGGTGGCTACACCTTC. This translates into CASSPHGRGLGGGYTF.

The rearrangement links TRBV6-1 to TRBJ2-5, with D maybe TRBD2 (6 bases). V was trimmed by 6 bases and J by 1 base, leaving 9 bases between them. The CDR3 consists of 13 residues. Germline V CDR1 and CDR2: MNHNS, SASEGT. This CDR3 is CASRGGLQETQYF. The CDR3 nucleotides are TGTGCCAGCAGGGGGGGTCTCCAAGAGACCCAGTACTTC.

This chain links TRBV29-1 with TRBJ1-2; D ambiguous. Trimming cost V 4 bases and J 2 bases, with 5 bases left between them. Per the germline V gene, CDR1 is SQVTM and CDR2 is ANQGSEA. This CDR3 is 11 amino acids long. The CDR3 here is CSVVTNYGYTF. The CDR3 DNA is TGCAGCGTTGTTACCAACTATGGCTACACCTTC.

The chain couples TRBV10-3 to TRBJ2-6, with 9 positions matching TRBD1. CDR3 size: 16 residues. The J segment lost 1 base and the V segment lost 8 bases, leaving 6 bases of the junction unmatched. Germline loops: CDR1 ENHRY, CDR2 SYGVKD. The CDR3 here is CAIGDRAKSGANVLTF. CDR3 nucleotides: TGTGCCATCGGGGACAGGGCGAAGTCTGGGGCCAACGTCCTGACTTTC.

This clone was seen a few times. The V gene is TRBV7-2, the J gene TRBJ1-6; D ambiguous. V was cut by 4 bases and J by 8 bases, with 6 bases left in between. CDR3 length: 12 residues. Germline values: CDR1 SGHTA, CDR2 FQGNSA. Written as DNA, the CDR3 is TGTGCCAGCAGCTCAATTTATTCACCCCTCCACTTT. It translates to CASSSIYSPLHF.

The V gene is TRBV27, the J gene TRBJ2-5, with 11 bases lining up with TRBD2. CDR1 MNHEY and CDR2 SMNVEV come from the germline V gene (reference sequence). Trimming took 2 bases from V and 3 from J; bases not matched to a gene: 5. CDR3 size: 16 residues. Here the CDR3 reads CASSLSLAGGEETQYF. The CDR3, as DNA: TGTGCCAGCAGTTTAAGTCTAGCGGGGGGAGAAGAGACCCAGTACTTC.

This clone was seen a handful of times. This chain uses TRBV25-1 with TRBJ2-7; D unclear. V was shortened by 4 bases and J by 6 bases, with 7 bases between the two germline ends. Germline-derived CDR1 and CDR2 are MGHDK and SYGVNS. The CDR3 has 11 residues. CDR3: CASSVKSEQYF. Here the CDR3 DNA reads TGTGCCAGCAGTGTAAAGAGCGAGCAGTACTTC.

The rearrangement uses TRBV7-9 and TRBJ2-7; D tentatively fits TRBD1 or TRBD2 (7 bases each). This CDR3 has 14 residues. With 2 bases removed from V and 6 bases from J, the gap between germline ends came to 14 bases. CDR1 is SEHNR and CDR2 is FQNEAQ in the germline V gene (reference sequence). The CDR3 sequence: CASSLRSGGVEQYF. The CDR3 DNA sequence: TGTGCCAGCAGCTTAAGGTCAGGGGGGGTCGAGCAGTACTTC.

In DNA form, the CDR3 reads TGTGCCAGCAGTGATGGGGGGTCACACTACGAGCAGTACTTC. Protein: CASSDGGSHYEQYF. The chain couples TRBV2 to TRBJ2-7; the D gene is possibly TRBD2 (6 bases). CDR1 SNHLY and CDR2 FYNNEI come from the germline V gene. V was trimmed by 3 bases and J by 3 bases, leaving 12 bases between them. The CDR3 consists of 14 residues.